This entry lists 26 T cell receptor beta chains sequenced from one sample in a study of spatial heterogeneity in lung cancer. Time point in this sample: blood at routine non-recurrence follow-up after resection. Unsorted tumor, nontumor lung tissue or cryopreserved PBMC supplied the whole RNA. TCRdb analysed the 5' RACE reads with MiXCR anew, one entry per CDR3 protein. The sample has around 110,000 distinct CDR3 sequences; less than 15% are singletons. This material consisted of PBMCs, taken at follow-up. The receptors come from a male donor with early-stage non-small cell lung cancer.

This clonotype was recorded at least ten times. The genes are TRBV2 and TRBJ1-5, with TRBD1 matching over 10 bases. Per germline, CDR1 SNHLY and CDR2 FYNNEI. Germline trimming cut 7 bases from V and 4 bases from J; bases unmatched to any gene: 7. The length of the CDR3 is 15 residues. CDR3 sequence: CASTKGQGNNQPQHF. The DNA for the CDR3 is TGTGCCAGCACTAAGGGACAGGGGAATAATCAGCCCCAGCATTTT.

This chain joins TRBV5-1 and TRBJ1-6, with a tentative D call TRBD1 (5 bases). CDR1 and CDR2 from the germline V gene are SGHRS and YFSETQ. Trimming stripped 4 bases from V and 8 bases from J, with 13 bases between. The CDR3 totals 14 residues. CDR3 protein: CASSAGTTDSPLHF. DNA for the CDR3: TGCGCCAGCAGCGCAGGGACGACGGATTCACCCCTCCACTTT.

This rearrangement joins TRBV12-3 or TRBV12-4 to TRBJ1-2, with 7 bases that match TRBD1. This CDR3 comprises 14 residues. V was pared by 5 bases and J by 2 bases, with 5 bases of the junction left unmatched. The CDR3 nucleotides are TGTGCCAGCAGTGAGCCGGGACAGAACTATGGCTACACCTTC. Amino acids: CASSEPGQNYGYTF.

Comments on this clonotype: This could be a read error, since a much larger clone is one nucleotide away. The rearrangement joins TRBV6-5 to TRBJ1-5; tentatively, D is TRBD1 (5 bases). V lost 4 bases and J lost 6, with 7 bases in between. CDR1 MNHEY and CDR2 SVGAGI come from the germline V gene. The CDR3 loop spans 12 amino acids. DNA of the CDR3: TGTGCCAGCAGTTCAGGGACTCAGCCCCAGCATTTT. It yields the protein CASSSGTQPQHF.

The V call is TRBV5-1, the J call TRBJ2-4; 7 bases are a match to TRBD1. Trimming took 2 bases from V and 4 from J; bases not matched to a gene: 3. Germline CDR1 and CDR2: SGHRS and YFSETQ. The CDR3 runs 14 residues. CDR3 loop: CASSFPGQKNIQYF. In nucleotides, the CDR3 is TGCGCCAGCAGCTTCCCGGGACAGAAAAACATTCAGTACTTC.

The CDR3 loop is CASSYSGGPHNEQFF. The CDR3 region has the DNA TGTGCCAGCAGCTATAGCGGGGGGCCCCACAATGAGCAGTTCTTC. The chain joins TRBV7-8 to TRBJ2-1; 10 bases match TRBD2. Trimming at V came to 4 bases and at J to 5 bases, leaving 5 bases not matched to a gene. The CDR3 length is 15 residues. The germline V gene encodes CDR1 SGHVS and CDR2 FQNEAQ.

This clonotype was observed many times. The V and J genes are TRBV6-2 or TRBV6-3 and TRBJ2-3; TRBD1 is a possible D gene (5 bases). Trimming left V 9 bases short and J 1 base short, with 14 bases between. Germline assignment: CDR1 MNHEY and CDR2 SVGEGT. This CDR3 is built from 14 residues. As DNA, the CDR3 is TGTGCCAGTCGTGCAGTGGGGCGCACAGATACGCAGTATTTT. This codes for CASRAVGRTDTQYF.

Details on this clonotype: The junction departs from the called germline gene at one end, perhaps through a read error. This chain links TRBV28 with TRBJ2-7; TRBD1 agrees at 9 bases. Germline CDR1 and CDR2: MDHEN and SYDVKM. There are 16 residues in the CDR3. The chain's CDR3 is CASSFLWGQGSNEQYF. CDR3 coding DNA: TGTGCCAGCAGTTTTCTATGGGGACAGGGCTCCAACGAGCAGTACTTC.

This chain joins TRBV24-1 and TRBJ1-5; a possible D gene is TRBD1 (5 bases). The CDR3 has 14 residues. Germline V gives CDR1 KGHDR, CDR2 SFDVKD. V dropped 4 bases and J dropped 4 bases, with 10 bases sitting between them. CDR3 amino acids: CATSDPTVNQPQHF. CDR3 in DNA: TGTGCCACCAGTGACCCGACAGTAAATCAGCCCCAGCATTTT.

This clonotype was seen only a few times. The chain links TRBV28 to TRBJ1-1; no firm D call. The CDR3 spans 13 residues. The V and J ends lost 7 bases and 6 bases respectively, with 15 bases between them. Germline V gives CDR1 MDHEN, CDR2 SYDVKM. CDR3 sequence reads: CASTPSAWAEAFF. Here the CDR3 DNA reads TGTGCCAGCACCCCGTCGGCGTGGGCTGAAGCTTTCTTT.

The chain is built from TRBV15 and TRBJ2-5; the D gene is possibly TRBD1 (6 bases). The CDR3 has 16 residues. The germline CDR1 and CDR2 sequences are LNHNV and YYDKDF (reference sequence). The V end lost 4 bases, the J end lost 1 base, and 16 bases lay between the germline ends. The CDR3 nucleotides are TGTGCCACCAGCACCGATCGGCCAGGGGCCCAAGAGACCCAGTACTTC. The encoded protein is CATSTDRPGAQETQYF. Variable domain in full (rest from reference TRBV15 and TRBJ2-5): DAMVIQNPRYQVTQFGKPVTLSCSQTLNHNVMYWYQQKSSQAPKLLFHYYDKDFNNEADTPDNFQSRRPNTSFCFLDIRSPGLGDTAMYLCATSTDRPGAQETQYFGPGTRLLVL.

Ten or more counts support this clonotype. The chain carries TRBV29-1 and TRBJ2-7; D possibly corresponds to TRBD2 (6 bases). Per the germline V gene, CDR1 is SQVTM and CDR2 is ANQGSEA. The V and J ends lost 3 bases and 4 bases respectively, with 13 bases between them. The CDR3 length is 13 residues. The CDR3, as DNA: TGCAGCGTTGAGCCCCAGGGAGGTTACGAGCAGTACTTC. The encoded protein is CSVEPQGGYEQYF.

The V and J genes are TRBV11-2 and TRBJ1-2; no clear D gene. The CDR3 is 17 amino acids. Trimming took off 1 base at V and 5 bases at J, with 20 bases between the two ends. Looked up from germline, CDR1 is SGHAT and CDR2 is FQNNGV. DNA of the CDR3: TGTGCCAGCAGCTTAGGCCTTTCTCGGTATAGGGTTTATGGCTACACCTTC. This codes for CASSLGLSRYRVYGYTF.

This clonotype was detected ten times or more. The chain couples TRBV5-1 to TRBJ2-5; no clear D gene. From germline, CDR1 is SGHRS and CDR2 YFSETQ. V was clipped by 4 bases and J by 5 bases, with 18 bases between them. This CDR3 comprises 15 residues. The CDR3 reads CASSPTGPGRETQYF. For the CDR3, the DNA is TGCGCCAGCAGCCCCACCGGGCCTGGTCGGGAGACCCAGTACTTC.

This clonotype was counted between two and nine times. The chain joins TRBV2 to TRBJ2-7; D is ambiguous. Deletions cut 6 bases from V and 3 bases from J, with 6 bases between. CDR3 length: 11 residues. CDR1 is SNHLY, CDR2 FYNNEI, per germline. This CDR3 is CASRKGYEQYF. The CDR3 DNA sequence: TGTGCCAGCAGAAAGGGCTACGAGCAGTACTTC.

This clonotype was seen ten or more times. The chain carries TRBV5-1 and TRBJ1-1, with D possibly being TRBD1 (6 bases). V lost 0 bases and J lost 4, with 13 bases in between. The CDR3 sequence is 15 residues long. CDR1 and CDR2 (germline): SGHRS, YFSETQ. The CDR3 reads CASSLGSGRGTEAFF. CDR3 bases: TGCGCCAGCAGCTTGGGTTCCGGCAGGGGCACTGAAGCTTTCTTT.

Ten or more counts support this clonotype. The rearrangement joins TRBV10-3 to TRBJ2-5, with D uncertain. Trimming removed 1 base from V and 1 base from J, with 4 bases in between. This CDR3 spans 13 amino acids. Germline lookup yields CDR1 ENHRY and CDR2 SYGVKD. The CDR3 is CAISEFSQETQYF. CDR3 sequence (DNA): TGTGCCATCAGTGAGTTCAGCCAAGAGACCCAGTACTTC.

The V call is TRBV5-1, the J call TRBJ2-5, with D unresolved. The V and J ends lost 0 bases and 3 bases respectively, with 9 bases between them. Germline lookup yields CDR1 SGHRS and CDR2 YFSETQ. The CDR3 sequence is 14 residues long. The CDR3 bases are TGCGCCAGCAGCTTGGCCGGCATTAAAGAGACCCAGTACTTC. Translation gives CASSLAGIKETQYF.

The J gene is TRBJ1-1, the V gene TRBV4-3, with 7 bases lining up with TRBD1. The CDR3 sequence is 16 residues long. Germline V gives CDR1 LGHNA, CDR2 YSLEER. J lost 0 bases, V lost 0 bases, and 4 bases had no gene match. CDR3 region: CASSQETGYMNTEAFF. CDR3 bases: TGCGCCAGCAGCCAAGAGACAGGGTACATGAACACTGAAGCTTTCTTT.

The rearrangement joins TRBV20-1 to TRBJ2-1; 9 positions agree with TRBD2. V lost 5 bases and J lost 4; bases outside the gene matches: 15. Germline lookup yields CDR1 DFQATT and CDR2 SNEGSKA (reference sequence). The CDR3 extends over 17 amino acids. CDR3 DNA: TGCAGTGCTTTGGGGCGCGGGGGGGCCCTATTTTACAATGAGCAGTTCTTC. Its translation is CSALGRGGALFYNEQFF.

This clonotype was seen a few times. The chain couples TRBV12-3 or TRBV12-4 to TRBJ2-1, with 14 bases that match TRBD2. Trimming at V came to 4 bases and at J to 0 bases, leaving 5 bases not matched to a gene. This CDR3 is built from 18 residues. The CDR3 nucleotides read TGTGCCAGCAGTTGGACTAGCGGGGGGCCGAGCTCCTACAATGAGCAGTTCTTC. This gives the protein CASSWTSGGPSSYNEQFF.

Only a few counts were recorded for this clonotype. V usage is TRBV28 and J usage is TRBJ2-7; TRBD1 might be the D (6 bases). From germline, CDR1 is MDHEN and CDR2 SYDVKM. Trimming took 6 bases from V and 1 from J, leaving 10 bases between them. The CDR3 consists of 13 residues. In nucleotides, the CDR3 is TGTGCCAGCAGGGGGACACTATCCTACGAGCAGTACTTC. Its translation: CASRGTLSYEQYF.

This clonotype has more than one count but fewer than ten. V is TRBV20-1 and J is TRBJ1-2; no reliable D call. This CDR3 has 14 residues. In germline, CDR1 is DFQATT, CDR2 SNEGSKA (reference sequence). V lost 2 bases, J lost 0 bases, and 10 bases lay in between. The CDR3 sequence: CSARPPTPNYGYTF. CDR3 DNA: TGCAGTGCTAGACCGCCGACTCCTAACTATGGCTACACCTTC.

At least ten counts were recorded for this clonotype. CDR3 amino acids: CASSPTRFEQYF. As DNA, the CDR3 is TGTGCCAGCAGTCCCACCCGTTTCGAGCAGTACTTC. The J gene is TRBJ2-7, the V gene TRBV28, with no clear D. The length of the CDR3 is 12 residues. Germline V gene lookup returns CDR1 MDHEN and CDR2 SYDVKM. Trimming took 5 bases from V and 6 from J, leaving 11 bases between them. The full variable domain, rest sourced from reference TRBV28 and TRBJ2-7, is DVKVTQSSRYLVKRTGEKVFLECVQDMDHENMFWYRQDPGLGLRLIYFSYDVKMKEKGDIPEGYSVSREKKERFSLILESASTNQTSMYLCASSPTRFEQYFGPGTRLTVT.

This clonotype was seen more than once but under ten times. V gene TRBV5-1 combines with J gene TRBJ2-1; 9 bases map to TRBD1. This CDR3 spans 19 amino acids. V gave up 4 bases and J gave up 3 bases; unmatched junction bases: 17. CDR1 and CDR2 from the germline V gene are SGHRS and YFSETQ. CDR3 residues: CASSLGPRRTGDFYNEQFF. In DNA, the CDR3 is TGCGCCAGCAGCCTGGGCCCCAGACGGACAGGGGATTTCTACAATGAGCAGTTCTTC. Combining the CDR3 with reference TRBV5-1 and TRBJ2-1 gives the whole variable domain KAGVTQTPRYLIKTRGQQVTLSCSPISGHRSVSWYQQTPGQGLQFLFEYFSETQRNKGNFPGRFSGRQFSNSRSEMNVSTLELGDSALYLCASSLGPRRTGDFYNEQFFGPGTRLTVL.

This clonotype came up many times. The chain joins TRBV6-5 to TRBJ1-1; 7 bases align to TRBD1. This CDR3 has 13 residues. Per the germline V gene, CDR1 is MNHEY and CDR2 is SVGAGI. The V gene end was trimmed by 7 bases and the J gene end by 0 bases; junction bases not matched to a gene: 2. The CDR3 DNA is TGTGCCAGCACGGGACAGTTGAACACTGAAGCTTTCTTT. Translation: CASTGQLNTEAFF.